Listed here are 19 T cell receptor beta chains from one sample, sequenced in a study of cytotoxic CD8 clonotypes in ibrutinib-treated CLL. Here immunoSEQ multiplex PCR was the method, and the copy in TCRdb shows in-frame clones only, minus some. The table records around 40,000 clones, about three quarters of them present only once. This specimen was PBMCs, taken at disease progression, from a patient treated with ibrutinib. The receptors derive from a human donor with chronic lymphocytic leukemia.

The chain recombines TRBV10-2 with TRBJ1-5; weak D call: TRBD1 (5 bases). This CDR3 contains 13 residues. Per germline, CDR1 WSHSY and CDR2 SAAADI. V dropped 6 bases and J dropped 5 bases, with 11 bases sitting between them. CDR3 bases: TGCGCCAGCAGGGGGGGGGAGTATCAGCCCCAGCATTTT. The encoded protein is CASRGGEYQPQHF.

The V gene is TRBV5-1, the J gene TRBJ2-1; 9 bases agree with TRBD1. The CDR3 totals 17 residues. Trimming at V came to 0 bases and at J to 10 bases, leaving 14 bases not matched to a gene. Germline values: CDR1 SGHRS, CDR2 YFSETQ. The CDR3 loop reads CASSLAGTGRQGREQFF. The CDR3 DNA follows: TGCGCCAGCAGCTTGGCCGGGACAGGGCGACAAGGCAGGGAGCAGTTCTTC.

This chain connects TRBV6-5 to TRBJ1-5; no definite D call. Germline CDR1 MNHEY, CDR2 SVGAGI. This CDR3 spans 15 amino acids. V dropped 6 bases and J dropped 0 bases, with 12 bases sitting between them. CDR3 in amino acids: CASRLTPDSNQPQHF. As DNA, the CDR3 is TGTGCCAGCAGGCTGACACCCGATAGCAATCAGCCCCAGCATTTT.

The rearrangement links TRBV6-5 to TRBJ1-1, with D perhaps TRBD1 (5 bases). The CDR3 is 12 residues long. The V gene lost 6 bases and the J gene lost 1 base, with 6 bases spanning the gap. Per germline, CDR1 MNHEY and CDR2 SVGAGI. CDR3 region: CASRGGNTEAFF. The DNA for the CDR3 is TGTGCCAGCAGGGGGGGGAACACTGAAGCTTTCTTT.

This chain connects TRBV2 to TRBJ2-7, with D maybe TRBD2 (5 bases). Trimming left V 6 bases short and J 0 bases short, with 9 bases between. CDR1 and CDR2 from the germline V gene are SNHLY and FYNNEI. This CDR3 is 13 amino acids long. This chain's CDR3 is CASRKGSSYEQYF. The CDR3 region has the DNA TGTGCCAGCAGGAAAGGGAGCTCCTACGAGCAGTACTTC. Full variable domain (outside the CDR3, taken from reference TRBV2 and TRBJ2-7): EPEVTQTPSHQVTQMGQEVILRCVPISNHLYFYWYRQILGQKVEFLVSFYNNEISEKSEIFDDQFSVERPDGSNFTLKIRSTKLEDSAMYFCASRKGSSYEQYFGPGTRLTVT.

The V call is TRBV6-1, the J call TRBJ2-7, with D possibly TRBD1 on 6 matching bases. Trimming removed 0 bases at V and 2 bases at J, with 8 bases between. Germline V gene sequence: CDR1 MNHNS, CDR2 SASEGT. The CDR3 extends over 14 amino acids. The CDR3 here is CASSEAGATYEQYF. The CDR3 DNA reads TGTGCCAGCAGTGAAGCGGGGGCCACCTACGAGCAGTACTTC.

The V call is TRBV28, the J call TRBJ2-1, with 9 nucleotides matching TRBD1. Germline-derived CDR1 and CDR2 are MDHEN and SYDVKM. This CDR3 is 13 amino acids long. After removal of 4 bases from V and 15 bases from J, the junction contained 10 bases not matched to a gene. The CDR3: CASSSGQGLSVFF. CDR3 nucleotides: TGTGCCAGCAGTTCGGGACAGGGCCTGAGTGTGTTCTTC.

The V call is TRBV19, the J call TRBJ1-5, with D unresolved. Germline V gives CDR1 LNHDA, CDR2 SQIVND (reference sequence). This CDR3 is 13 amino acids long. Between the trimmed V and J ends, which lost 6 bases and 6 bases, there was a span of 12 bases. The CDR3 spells CASRWEGSQPQHF. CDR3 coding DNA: TGTGCCAGTAGATGGGAAGGCAGTCAGCCCCAGCATTTT.

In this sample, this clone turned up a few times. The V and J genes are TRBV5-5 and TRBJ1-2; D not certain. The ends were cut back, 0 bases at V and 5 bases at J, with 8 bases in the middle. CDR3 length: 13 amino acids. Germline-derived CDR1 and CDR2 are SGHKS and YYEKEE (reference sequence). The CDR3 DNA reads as TGTGCCAGCAGCTTGGGAGTGCCTTATGGCTACACCTTC. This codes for CASSLGVPYGYTF.

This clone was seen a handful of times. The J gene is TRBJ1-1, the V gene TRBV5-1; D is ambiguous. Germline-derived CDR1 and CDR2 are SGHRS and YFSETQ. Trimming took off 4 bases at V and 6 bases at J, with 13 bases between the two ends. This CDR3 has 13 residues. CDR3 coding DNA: TGCGCCAGCAGCCCGCGGAGCACCTCTGAAGCTTTCTTT. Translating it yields CASSPRSTSEAFF.

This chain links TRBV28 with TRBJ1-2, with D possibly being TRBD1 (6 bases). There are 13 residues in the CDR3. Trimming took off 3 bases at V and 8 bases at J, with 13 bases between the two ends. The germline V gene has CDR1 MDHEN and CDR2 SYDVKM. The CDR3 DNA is TGTGCCAGCAGTTTCCGGGGGGCGACGGGCTACACCTTC. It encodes CASSFRGATGYTF.

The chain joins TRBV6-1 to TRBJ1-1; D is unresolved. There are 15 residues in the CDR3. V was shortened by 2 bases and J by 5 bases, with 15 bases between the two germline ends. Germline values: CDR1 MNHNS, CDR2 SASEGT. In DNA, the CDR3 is TGTGCCAGCAGTGAAACGACCGACCTATGGACTGAAGCTTTCTTT. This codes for CASSETTDLWTEAFF.

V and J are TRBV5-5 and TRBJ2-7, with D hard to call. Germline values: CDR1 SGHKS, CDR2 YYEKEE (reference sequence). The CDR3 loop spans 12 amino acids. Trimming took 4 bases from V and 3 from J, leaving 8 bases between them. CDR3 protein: CASSPADYEQYF. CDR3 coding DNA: TGTGCCAGCAGCCCCGCGGACTACGAGCAGTACTTC.

CDR3 sequence reads: CASSRTVQSRANVLTF. The DNA for the CDR3 is TGTGCCAGCAGTCGGACAGTACAAAGTCGGGCCAACGTCCTGACTTTC. J is TRBJ2-6 and V is TRBV13, with a tentative D call TRBD1 (6 bases). CDR1 and CDR2 from the germline V gene are PRHDT and FYEKMQ (reference sequence). V gave up 6 bases and J gave up 5 bases, with 17 bases separating them. The CDR3 has 16 residues.

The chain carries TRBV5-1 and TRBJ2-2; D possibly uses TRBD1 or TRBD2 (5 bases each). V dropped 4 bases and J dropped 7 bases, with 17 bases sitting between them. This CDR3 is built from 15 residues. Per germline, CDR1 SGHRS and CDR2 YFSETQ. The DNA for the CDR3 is TGCGCCAGCAGCCTAGTCGGGACCCGGGTCGGGGAGCTGTTTTTT. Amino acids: CASSLVGTRVGELFF. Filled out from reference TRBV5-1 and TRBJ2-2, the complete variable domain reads KAGVTQTPRYLIKTRGQQVTLSCSPISGHRSVSWYQQTPGQGLQFLFEYFSETQRNKGNFPGRFSGRQFSNSRSEMNVSTLELGDSALYLCASSLVGTRVGELFFGEGSRLTVL.

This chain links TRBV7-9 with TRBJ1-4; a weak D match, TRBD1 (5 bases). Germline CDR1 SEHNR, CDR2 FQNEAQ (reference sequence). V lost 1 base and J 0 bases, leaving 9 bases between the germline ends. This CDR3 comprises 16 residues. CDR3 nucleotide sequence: TGTGCCAGCAGCTTAGATGCGACAGCAACTAATGAAAAACTGTTTTTT. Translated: CASSLDATATNEKLFF.

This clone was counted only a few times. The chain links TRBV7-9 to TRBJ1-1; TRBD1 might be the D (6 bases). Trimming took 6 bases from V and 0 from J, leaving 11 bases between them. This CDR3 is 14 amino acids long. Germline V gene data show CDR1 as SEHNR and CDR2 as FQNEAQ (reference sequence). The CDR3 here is CASSSRGLNTEAFF. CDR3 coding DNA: TGTGCCAGCAGTTCCCGGGGGCTGAACACTGAAGCTTTCTTT.

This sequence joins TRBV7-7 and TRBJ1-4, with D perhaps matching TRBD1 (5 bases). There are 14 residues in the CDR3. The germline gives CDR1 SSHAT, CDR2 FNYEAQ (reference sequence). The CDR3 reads CASGRGGSNEKLFF. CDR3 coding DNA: TGTGCTAGCGGACGTGGGGGTAGTAATGAAAAACTGTTTTTT. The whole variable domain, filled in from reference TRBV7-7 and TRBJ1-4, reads GAGVSQSPRYKVTKRGQDVTLRCDPISSHATLYWYQQALGQGPEFLTYFNYEAQPDKSGLPSDRFSAERPEGSISTLTIQRTEQRDSAMYRCASGRGGSNEKLFFGSGTQLSVL.

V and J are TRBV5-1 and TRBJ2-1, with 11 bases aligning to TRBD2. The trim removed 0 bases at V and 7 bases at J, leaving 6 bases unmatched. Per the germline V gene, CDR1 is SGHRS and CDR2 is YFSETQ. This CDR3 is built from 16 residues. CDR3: CASSLGNSGGANEQFF. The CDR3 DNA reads TGCGCCAGCAGCTTGGGGAATAGCGGGGGGGCGAATGAGCAGTTCTTC. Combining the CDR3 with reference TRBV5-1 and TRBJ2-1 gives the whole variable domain KAGVTQTPRYLIKTRGQQVTLSCSPISGHRSVSWYQQTPGQGLQFLFEYFSETQRNKGNFPGRFSGRQFSNSRSEMNVSTLELGDSALYLCASSLGNSGGANEQFFGPGTRLTVL.